In this sample, the clone carrying this TCR beta chain is medium-sized. As yet, its antigen is unknown. For Graves' hyperthyroidism to be stable, ophthalmopathy could not progress within 18 months. Patients aged 18 to 65 had newly diagnosed hyperthyroidism lasting under 2 months. This entry comes from a study of T cells in Graves' hyperthyroidism and ophthalmopathy. Notes on the study in general: Most thyroid clonotypes expanded above 0.001 appeared in blood too. The model predicted ophthalmopathy a median around 6.5 months before onset.

Trimming pared 6 bases from V and 1 base from J, leaving 7 bases between. CDR3 length equals 12 residues. Germline loops: CDR1 SQVTM, CDR2 ANQGSEA. TCR beta CDR3 regions were amplified from RNA transcripts. The HTBI primer set served for first-round RT-PCR of the TCR CDR3. TCRdb ran MiXCR on the multiplex PCR reads and lists one entry per CDR3 protein. The table lists tens of thousands of distinct CDR3 sequences, less than 45% of them singletons. The sequenced sample was blood. The sequence derives from a woman under 40 with Graves' hyperthyroidism. The rearrangement joins TRBV29-1 to TRBJ1-5; maybe TRBD1 (5 bases). The DNA for the CDR3 is TGCAGCGTAAGGGACAGCAATCAGCCCCAGCATTTT. This translates into CSVRDSNQPQHF.